Included here is one T cell receptor beta chain sequence, with context. The assay was immunoSEQ multiplex PCR, and TCRdb's table has in-frame clones only and misses some. The repertoire holds approximately 48,000 clones, with around 94% as singletons. CDR3 length equals 12 residues. V lost 3 bases and J lost 9, with 9 bases in between. Germline CDR1 is SGHTA and CDR2 is FQGNSA. The data were obtained in a study of T cell changes during pregnancy in multiple sclerosis. This TCR was recovered from a female donor with multiple sclerosis, enrolled in a pregnancy study. This sequence joins TRBV7-2 and TRBJ2-1, with a possible D match to TRBD1 (5 bases). The sequencing used CD8+ T cells from peripheral blood mononuclear cells, collected before pregnancy. The CDR3 bases are TGTGCCAGCAGCTTCGGGCAGGGTGAGCAGTTCTTC. Protein: CASSFGQGEQFF.